Sequencing of this T cell receptor (beta chain) was carried out in a study of blood T cells in healthy people across ages. Study-level findings and limits: Observed TCR beta diversity per million T cells went down as age went up. This fall followed a roughly linear course with age.

The V end lost 4 bases, the J end lost 2 bases, and 11 bases lay between the germline ends. From germline, CDR1 is SGHDT and CDR2 YYEEEE. This CDR3 comprises 14 residues. Comment on this clonotype: What it binds is unknown.

Combining a sample-barcoded 5' primer with a J-beta primer mix, a second PCR ran for roughly 7 to 12 cycles. Each CDR3 protein gets one entry after TCRdb re-called the 5' RACE reads with MiXCR. The data show 980,000 or so distinct CDR3 sequences, 45% to 50% seen once. The gene calls are TRBV5-6 and TRBJ2-3; D not resolved. The sequencing input was blood. This TCR was recovered from a man aged 30-40 years in good health. The CDR3 here is CASSIGMYTDTQYF. CDR3 in DNA: TGTGCCAGCAGCATAGGAATGTACACAGATACGCAGTATTTT. The full variable domain, rest sourced from reference TRBV5-6 and TRBJ2-3, is DAGVTQSPTHLIKTRGQQVTLRCSPKSGHDTVSWYQQALGQGPQFIFQYYEEEERQRGNFPDRFSGHQFPNYSSELNVNALLLGDSALYLCASSIGMYTDTQYFGPGTRLTVL.